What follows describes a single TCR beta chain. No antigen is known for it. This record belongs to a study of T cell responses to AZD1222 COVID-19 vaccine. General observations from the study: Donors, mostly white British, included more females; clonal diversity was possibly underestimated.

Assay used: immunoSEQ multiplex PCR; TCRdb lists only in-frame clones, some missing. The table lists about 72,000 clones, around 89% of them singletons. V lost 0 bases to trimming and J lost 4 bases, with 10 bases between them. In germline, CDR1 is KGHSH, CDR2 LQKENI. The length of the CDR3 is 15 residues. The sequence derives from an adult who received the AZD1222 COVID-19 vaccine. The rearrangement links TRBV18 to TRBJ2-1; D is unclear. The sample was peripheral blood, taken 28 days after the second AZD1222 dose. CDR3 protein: CASSPPTTQYNEQFF. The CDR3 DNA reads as TGTGCCAGCTCACCACCGACCACACAGTACAATGAGCAGTTCTTC.